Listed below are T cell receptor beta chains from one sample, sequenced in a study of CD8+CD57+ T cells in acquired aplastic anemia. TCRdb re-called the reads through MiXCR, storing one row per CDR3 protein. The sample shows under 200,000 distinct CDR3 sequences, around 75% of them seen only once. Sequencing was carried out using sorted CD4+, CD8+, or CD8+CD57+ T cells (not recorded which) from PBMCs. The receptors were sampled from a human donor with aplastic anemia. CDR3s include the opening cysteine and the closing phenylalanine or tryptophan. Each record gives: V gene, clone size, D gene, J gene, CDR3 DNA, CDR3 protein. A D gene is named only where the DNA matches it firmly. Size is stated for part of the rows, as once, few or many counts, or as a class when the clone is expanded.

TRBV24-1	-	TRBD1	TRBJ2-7	TGTGCCACCAGTGAATCGGGACAGGGCCGATCCTACGAGCAGTACTTC	CATSESGQGRSYEQYF
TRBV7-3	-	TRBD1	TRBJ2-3	TGTGCCAGCAGCTTGACAGGGATTGGAACAGATACGCAGTATTTT	CASSLTGIGTDTQYF
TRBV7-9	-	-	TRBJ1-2	TGTGCCAGCAGCATATCAGGGCTCGGTCACTATGGCTACACCTTC	CASSISGLGHYGYTF
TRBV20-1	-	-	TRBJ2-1	TGCAGTGCTAGTATTAGGAAAAGGAGCTCCTACAATGAGCAGTTCTTC	CSASIRKRSSYNEQFF
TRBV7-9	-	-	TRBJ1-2	TGTGCCAGCAGCTTAGTGCAAGGACTAGTACCTAACTATGGCTACACCTTC	CASSLVQGLVPNYGYTF
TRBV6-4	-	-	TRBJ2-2	TGTGCCAGCAGTGCCGGGGAAGCCGGGGAGCTGTTTTTT	CASSAGEAGELFF
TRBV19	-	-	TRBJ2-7	TGTGCCAGTAGGGACGGTTCCTACGAGCAGTACTTC	CASRDGSYEQYF
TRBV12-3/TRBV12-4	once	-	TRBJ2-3	TGTGCCAGCAGTTTTACCGCTCCAAGGGGGGATACGCAGTATTTT	CASSFTAPRGDTQYF
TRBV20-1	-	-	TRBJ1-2	TGCAGTGCTAGAGATATCAGGTTCTATGGCTACACCTTC	CSARDIRFYGYTF
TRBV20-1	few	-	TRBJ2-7	TGCAGTGCTAGCCAGGGGCGGAAGGATTACGAGCAGTACTTC	CSASQGRKDYEQYF
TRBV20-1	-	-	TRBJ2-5	TGCAGTGCTGGCAGACTAGGAGAGACCCAGTACTTC	CSAGRLGETQYF
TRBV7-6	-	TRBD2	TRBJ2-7	TGTGCCAGCAGCTTAGAGGGACTATCCTACGAGCAGTACTTC	CASSLEGLSYEQYF
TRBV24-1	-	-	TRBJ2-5	TGTGCCACCAGTGACCACCCCCGAGAGACCCAGTACTTC	CATSDHPRETQYF
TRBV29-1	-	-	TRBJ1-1	TGCAGCGTTGGGCCCGATACCACTGAAGCTTTCTTT	CSVGPDTTEAFF
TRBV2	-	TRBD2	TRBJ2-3	TGTGCCAGCAGTGAGGTGGCGGGAGTAGGTGATACGCAGTATTTT	CASSEVAGVGDTQYF
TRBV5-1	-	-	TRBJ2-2	TGCGCCAGCAGCGTTCGGTCGGGAGTTAACACCGGGGAGCTGTTTTTT	CASSVRSGVNTGELFF
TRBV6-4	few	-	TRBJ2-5	TGTGCCAGCGGACAGGGACTAGAGTCAGAGACCCAGTACTTC	CASGQGLESETQYF
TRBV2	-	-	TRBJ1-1	TGTGCCAGCAGGCGGACAGTGAACACTGAAGCTTTCTTT	CASRRTVNTEAFF
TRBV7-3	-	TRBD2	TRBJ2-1	TGTGCCAGCAGCTTATCGACTAGCAGGTACAATGAGCAGTTCTTC	CASSLSTSRYNEQFF
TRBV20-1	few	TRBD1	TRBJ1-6	TGCAGTGCCAGGGACAGGGCTGGATCACCCCTCCACTTT	CSARDRAGSPLHF
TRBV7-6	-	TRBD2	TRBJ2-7	TGTGCCAGCAGCTTTAGGGGACTAGCGGGAGGGCCCTACGAGCAGTACTTC	CASSFRGLAGGPYEQYF
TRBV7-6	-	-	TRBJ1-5	TGTGCCAGCAGCTTAGGCGTAACTCAGCCCCAGCATTTT	CASSLGVTQPQHF
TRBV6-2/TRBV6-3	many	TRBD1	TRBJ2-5	TGTGCCAGCAATACAGGGGAGCGGGAGACCCAGTACTTC	CASNTGERETQYF
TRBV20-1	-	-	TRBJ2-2	TGCAGTGCTAGAGGGCCTTTTAGCGACACCGGGGAGCTGTTTTTT	CSARGPFSDTGELFF
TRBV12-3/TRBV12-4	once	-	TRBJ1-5	TGTGCCAGCAGTTTTGTTAGCAATCAGCCCCAGCATTTT	CASSFVSNQPQHF
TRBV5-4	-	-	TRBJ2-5	TGTGCCAGCAGCCTGACAGCAGAAGAGACCCAGTACTTC	CASSLTAEETQYF
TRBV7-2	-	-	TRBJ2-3	TGTGCCAGCAGCTCGACCGGCACAGATACGCAGTATTTT	CASSSTGTDTQYF
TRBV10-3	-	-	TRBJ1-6	TGTGCCATCAGTGGGTCGGAGGGCCTAATTTCACCCCTCCACTTT	CAISGSEGLISPLHF
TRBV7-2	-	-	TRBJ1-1	TGTGCCAGCAGGCCGACAAGGAACACTGAAGCTTTCTTT	CASRPTRNTEAFF